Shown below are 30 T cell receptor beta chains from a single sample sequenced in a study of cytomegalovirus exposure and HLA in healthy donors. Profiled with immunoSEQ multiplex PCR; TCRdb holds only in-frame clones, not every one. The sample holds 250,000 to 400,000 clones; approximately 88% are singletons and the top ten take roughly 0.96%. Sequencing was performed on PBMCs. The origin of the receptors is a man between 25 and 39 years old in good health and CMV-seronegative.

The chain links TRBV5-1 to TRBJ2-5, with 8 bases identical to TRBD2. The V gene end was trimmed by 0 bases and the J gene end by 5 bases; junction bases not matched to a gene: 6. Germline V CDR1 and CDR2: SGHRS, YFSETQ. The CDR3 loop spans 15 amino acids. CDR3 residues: CASSLDPGLAETQYF. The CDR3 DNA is TGCGCCAGCAGCTTGGATCCCGGACTAGCCGAGACCCAGTACTTC.

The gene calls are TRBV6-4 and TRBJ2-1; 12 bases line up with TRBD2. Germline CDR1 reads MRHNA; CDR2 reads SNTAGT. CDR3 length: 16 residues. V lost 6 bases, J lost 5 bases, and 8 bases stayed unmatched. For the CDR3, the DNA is TGTGCCAGCAGCAGGACTAGCGGGGCTGGGAACAATGAGCAGTTCTTC. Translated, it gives CASSRTSGAGNNEQFF.

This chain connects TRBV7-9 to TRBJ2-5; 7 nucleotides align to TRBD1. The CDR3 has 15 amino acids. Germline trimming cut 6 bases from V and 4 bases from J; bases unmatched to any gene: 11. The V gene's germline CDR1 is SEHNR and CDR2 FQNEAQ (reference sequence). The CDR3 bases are TGTGCCAGCAGTTCGCGTCAGGGGGTCGGAGAGACCCAGTACTTC. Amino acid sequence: CASSSRQGVGETQYF.

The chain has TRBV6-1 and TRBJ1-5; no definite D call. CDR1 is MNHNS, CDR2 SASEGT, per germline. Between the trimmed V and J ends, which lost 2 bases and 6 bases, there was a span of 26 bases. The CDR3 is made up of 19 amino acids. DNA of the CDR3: TGTGCCAGCAGTGAATTTCAATTTAGGGCCAGCGGTGCAGGTCAGCCCCAGCATTTT. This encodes CASSEFQFRASGAGQPQHF.

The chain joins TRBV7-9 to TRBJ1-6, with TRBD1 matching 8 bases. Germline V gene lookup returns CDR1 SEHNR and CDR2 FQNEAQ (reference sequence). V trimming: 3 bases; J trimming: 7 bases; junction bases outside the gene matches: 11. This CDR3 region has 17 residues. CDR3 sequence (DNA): TGTGCCAGCAGCTTTCTTGTCGGGGACAGGAGCAATTCACCCCTCCACTTT. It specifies CASSFLVGDRSNSPLHF.

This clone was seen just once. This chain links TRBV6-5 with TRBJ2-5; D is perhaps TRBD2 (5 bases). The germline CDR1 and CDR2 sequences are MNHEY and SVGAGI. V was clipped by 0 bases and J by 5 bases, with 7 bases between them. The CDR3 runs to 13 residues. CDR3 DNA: TGTGCCAGCAGTTACTCTTCTAGCGAGACCCAGTACTTC. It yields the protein CASSYSSSETQYF.

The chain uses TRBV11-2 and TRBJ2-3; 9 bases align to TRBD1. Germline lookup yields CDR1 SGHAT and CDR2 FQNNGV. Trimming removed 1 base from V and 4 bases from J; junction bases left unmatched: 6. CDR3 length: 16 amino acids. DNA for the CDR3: TGTGCCAGCAGCTTAGGGGGACAGGGTGTGTCAGATACGCAGTATTTT. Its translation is CASSLGGQGVSDTQYF.

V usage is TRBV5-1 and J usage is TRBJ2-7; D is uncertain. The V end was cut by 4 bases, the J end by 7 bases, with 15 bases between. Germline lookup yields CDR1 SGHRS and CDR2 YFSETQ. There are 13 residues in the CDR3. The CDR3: CASSPTSAWEQYF. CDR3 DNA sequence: TGCGCCAGCAGCCCTACCTCCGCCTGGGAGCAGTACTTC.

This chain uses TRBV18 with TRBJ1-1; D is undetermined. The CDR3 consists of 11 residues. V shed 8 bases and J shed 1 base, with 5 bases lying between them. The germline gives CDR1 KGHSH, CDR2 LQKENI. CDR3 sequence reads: CASGQNTEAFF. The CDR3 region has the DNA TGTGCCAGCGGGCAGAACACTGAAGCTTTCTTT.

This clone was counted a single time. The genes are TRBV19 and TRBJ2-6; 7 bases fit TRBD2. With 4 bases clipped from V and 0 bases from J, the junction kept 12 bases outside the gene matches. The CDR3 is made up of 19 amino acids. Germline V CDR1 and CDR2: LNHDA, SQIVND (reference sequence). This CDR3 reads CASSTPRSGGSSGANVLTF. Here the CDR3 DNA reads TGTGCCAGTAGTACCCCCCGCTCGGGGGGTAGCTCTGGGGCCAACGTCCTGACTTTC.

The CDR3 DNA is TGCAGCGTTGAAGATGTGGCTAGCGGGGGTACGGGGGAGCAGTACTTC. This sequence encodes CSVEDVASGGTGEQYF. The chain joins TRBV29-1 to TRBJ2-7; 10 bases match TRBD2. CDR3 length equals 16 residues. V gave up 0 bases and J gave up 7 bases; unmatched junction bases: 12. CDR1 and CDR2 (germline): SQVTM, ANQGSEA.

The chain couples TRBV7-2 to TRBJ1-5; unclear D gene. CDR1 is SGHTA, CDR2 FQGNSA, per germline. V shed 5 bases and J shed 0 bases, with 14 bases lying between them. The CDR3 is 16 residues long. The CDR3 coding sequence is TGTGCCAGCAGCCCTCAACCATCCTATAGCAATCAGCCCCAGCATTTT. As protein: CASSPQPSYSNQPQHF.

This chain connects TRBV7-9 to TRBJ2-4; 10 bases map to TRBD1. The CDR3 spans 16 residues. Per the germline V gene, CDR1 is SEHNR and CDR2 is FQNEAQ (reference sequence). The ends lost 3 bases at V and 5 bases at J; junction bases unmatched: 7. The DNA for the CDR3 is TGTGCCAGCAGCTTTTCCGGGACAGGGGCCCAAAACATTCAGTACTTC. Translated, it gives CASSFSGTGAQNIQYF.

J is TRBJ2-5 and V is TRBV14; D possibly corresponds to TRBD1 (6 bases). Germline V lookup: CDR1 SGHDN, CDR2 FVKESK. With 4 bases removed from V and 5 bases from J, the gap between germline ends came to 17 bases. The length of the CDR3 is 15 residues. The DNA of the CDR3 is TGTGCCAGCAGCCCCCGGACAGCCCAGGGGGAGACCCAGTACTTC. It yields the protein CASSPRTAQGETQYF.

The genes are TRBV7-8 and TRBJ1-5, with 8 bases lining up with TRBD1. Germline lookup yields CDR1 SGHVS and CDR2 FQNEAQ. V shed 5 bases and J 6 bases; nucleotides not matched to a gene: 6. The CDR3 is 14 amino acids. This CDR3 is CASSLDRDGQPQHF. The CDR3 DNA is TGTGCCAGCAGCCTGGACAGGGACGGTCAGCCCCAGCATTTT. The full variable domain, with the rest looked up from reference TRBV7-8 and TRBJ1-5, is GAGVSQSPRYKVAKRGQDVALRCDPISGHVSLFWYQQALGQGPEFLTYFQNEAQLDKSGLPSDRFFAERPEGSVSTLKIQRTQQEDSAVYLCASSLDRDGQPQHFGDGTRLSIL.

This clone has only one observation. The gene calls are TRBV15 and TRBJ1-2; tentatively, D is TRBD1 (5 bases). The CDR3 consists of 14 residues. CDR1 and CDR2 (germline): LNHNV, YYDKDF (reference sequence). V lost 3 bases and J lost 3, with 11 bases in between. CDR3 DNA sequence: TGTGCCACCAGCAGCATCATAGGGGACTATGGCTACACCTTC. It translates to CATSSIIGDYGYTF. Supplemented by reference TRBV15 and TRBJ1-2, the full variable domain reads DAMVIQNPRYQVTQFGKPVTLSCSQTLNHNVMYWYQQKSSQAPKLLFHYYDKDFNNEADTPDNFQSRRPNTSFCFLDIRSPGLGDTAMYLCATSSIIGDYGYTFGSGTRLTVV.

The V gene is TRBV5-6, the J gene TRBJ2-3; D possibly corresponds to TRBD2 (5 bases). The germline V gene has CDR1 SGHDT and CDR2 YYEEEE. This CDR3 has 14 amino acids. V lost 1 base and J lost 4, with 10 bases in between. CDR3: CASSLQLGADTQYF. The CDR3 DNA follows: TGTGCCAGCAGCTTGCAACTAGGAGCAGATACGCAGTATTTT.

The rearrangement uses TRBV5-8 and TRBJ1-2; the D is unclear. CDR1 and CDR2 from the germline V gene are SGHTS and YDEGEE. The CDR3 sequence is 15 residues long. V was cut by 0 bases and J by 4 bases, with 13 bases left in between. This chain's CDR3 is CASSLVSDSFYGYTF. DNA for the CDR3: TGTGCCAGCAGCTTGGTATCAGATAGCTTCTATGGCTACACCTTC.

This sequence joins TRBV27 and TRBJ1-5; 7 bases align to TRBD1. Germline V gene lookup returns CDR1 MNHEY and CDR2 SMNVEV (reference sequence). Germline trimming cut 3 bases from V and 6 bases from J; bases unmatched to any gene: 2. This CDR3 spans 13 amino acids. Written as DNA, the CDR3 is TGTGCCAGCAGTTTTACAGGGGCTCAGCCCCAGCATTTT. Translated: CASSFTGAQPQHF.

The CDR3 region has the DNA TGTGCCATCGGGGAGGGCCATGAGCAGTTCTTC. This encodes CAIGEGHEQFF. The chain carries TRBV2 and TRBJ2-1; 7 positions agree with TRBD2. Looked up from germline, CDR1 is SNHLY and CDR2 is FYNNEI. With V trimmed by 10 bases and J by 8 bases, 5 bases remained unmatched. The CDR3 runs to 11 residues.

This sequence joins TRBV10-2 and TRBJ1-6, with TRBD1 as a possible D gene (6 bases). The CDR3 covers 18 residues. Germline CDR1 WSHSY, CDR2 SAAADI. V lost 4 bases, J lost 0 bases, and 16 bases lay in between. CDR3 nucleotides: TGCGCCAGCAGTGGGACAGCTACAATTGGCTCCTATAATTCACCCCTCCACTTT. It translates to CASSGTATIGSYNSPLHF.

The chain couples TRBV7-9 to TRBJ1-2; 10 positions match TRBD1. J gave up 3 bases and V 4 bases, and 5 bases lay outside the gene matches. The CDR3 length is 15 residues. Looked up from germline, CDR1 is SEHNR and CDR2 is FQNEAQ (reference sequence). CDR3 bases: TGTGCCAGCAGCTATCAGACAGGGGGCGACTATGGCTACACCTTC. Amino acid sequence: CASSYQTGGDYGYTF.

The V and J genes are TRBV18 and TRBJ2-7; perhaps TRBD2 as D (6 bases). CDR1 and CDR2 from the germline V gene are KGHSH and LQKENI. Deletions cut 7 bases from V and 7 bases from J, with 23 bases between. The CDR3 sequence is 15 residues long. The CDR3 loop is CASFQGRRASGEQYF. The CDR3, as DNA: TGTGCCAGCTTCCAAGGAAGGAGGGCTTCGGGGGAGCAGTACTTC. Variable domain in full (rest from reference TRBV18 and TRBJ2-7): NAGVMQNPRHLVRRRGQEARLRCSPMKGHSHVYWYRQLPEEGLKFMVYLQKENIIDESGMPKERFSAEFPKEGPSILRIQQVVRGDSAAYFCASFQGRRASGEQYFGPGTRLTVT.

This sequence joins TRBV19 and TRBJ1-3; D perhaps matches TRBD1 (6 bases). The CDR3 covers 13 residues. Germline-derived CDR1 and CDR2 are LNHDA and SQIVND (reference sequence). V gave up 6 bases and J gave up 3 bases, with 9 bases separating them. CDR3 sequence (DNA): TGTGCCAGTAGCCAAGGGGGTGGAAACACCATATATTTT. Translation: CASSQGGGNTIYF.

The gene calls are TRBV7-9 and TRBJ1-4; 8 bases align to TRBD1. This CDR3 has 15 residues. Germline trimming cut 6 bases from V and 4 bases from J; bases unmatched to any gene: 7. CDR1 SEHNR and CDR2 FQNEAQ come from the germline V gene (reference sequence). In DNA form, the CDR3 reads TGTGCCAGCAGTTACTCGACAGGGGTTAATGAAAAACTGTTTTTT. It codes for CASSYSTGVNEKLFF.

The CDR3 sequence: CASSPNPAYEQYF. CDR3 bases: TGTGCCAGCAGCCCCAACCCAGCCTACGAGCAGTACTTC. The chain joins TRBV7-2 to TRBJ2-7, with D unclear. The CDR3 is made up of 13 amino acids. Between the trimmed V and J ends, which lost 5 bases and 2 bases, there was a span of 10 bases. CDR1 is SGHTA, CDR2 FQGNSA, per germline. The full variable domain, in which reference TRBV7-2 and TRBJ2-7 provide the parts outside the CDR3, is GAGVSQSPSNKVTEKGKDVELRCDPISGHTALYWYRQSLGQGLEFLIYFQGNSAPDKSGLPSDRFSAERTGGSVSTLTIQRTQQEDSAVYLCASSPNPAYEQYFGPGTRLTVT.

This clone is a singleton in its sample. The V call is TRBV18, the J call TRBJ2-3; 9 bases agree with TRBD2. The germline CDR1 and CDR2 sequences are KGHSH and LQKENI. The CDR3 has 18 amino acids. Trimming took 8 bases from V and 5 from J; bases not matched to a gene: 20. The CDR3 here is CASERRQTSGRNLDTQYF. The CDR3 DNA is TGTGCCAGCGAACGAAGACAAACTAGCGGGCGAAATCTAGATACGCAGTATTTT. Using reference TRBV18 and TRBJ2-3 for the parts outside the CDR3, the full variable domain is NAGVMQNPRHLVRRRGQEARLRCSPMKGHSHVYWYRQLPEEGLKFMVYLQKENIIDESGMPKERFSAEFPKEGPSILRIQQVVRGDSAAYFCASERRQTSGRNLDTQYFGPGTRLTVL.

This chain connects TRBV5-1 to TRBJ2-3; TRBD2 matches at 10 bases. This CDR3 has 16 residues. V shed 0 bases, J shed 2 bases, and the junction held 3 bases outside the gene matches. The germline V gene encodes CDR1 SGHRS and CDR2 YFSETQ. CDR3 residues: CASSLELAGITDTQYF. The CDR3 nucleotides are TGCGCCAGCAGCTTGGAACTAGCGGGGATCACAGATACGCAGTATTTT.

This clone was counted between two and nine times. The CDR3, as DNA: TGTGCCTGGAACCGCCTAAATTCACCCCTCCACTTT. This encodes CAWNRLNSPLHF. The chain is built from TRBV30 and TRBJ1-6, with D uncertain. The CDR3 loop spans 12 amino acids. CDR1 GTSNPN and CDR2 SVGIG come from the germline V gene (reference sequence). The V and J ends lost 4 bases and 7 bases respectively, with 8 bases between them.

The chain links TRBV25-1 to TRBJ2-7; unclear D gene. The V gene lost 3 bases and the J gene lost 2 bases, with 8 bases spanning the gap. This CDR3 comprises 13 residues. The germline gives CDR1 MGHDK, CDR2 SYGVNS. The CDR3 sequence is CASSESTAYEQYF. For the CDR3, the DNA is TGTGCCAGCAGTGAGAGTACAGCCTACGAGCAGTACTTC.